One and the same sample provided the 21 T cell receptor beta chains below, sequenced in a study of blood T cell repertoires in COVID-19. This table comes from immunoSEQ multiplex PCR, and its TCRdb copy is limited to in-frame clones, with some not included. There are hundreds of thousands of clones in the sample; approximately 83% occur only once, and about 3.3% lies in the top ten. The sample taken for sequencing was PBMCs or T cells enriched from blood (not recorded which). Receptors were obtained from a middle-aged woman with acute COVID-19.

The chain has TRBV24-1 and TRBJ2-1; 7 bases fit TRBD1. Germline V gene lookup returns CDR1 KGHDR and CDR2 SFDVKD. The CDR3 is 16 residues long. V trimming: 2 bases; J trimming: 1 base; junction bases outside the gene matches: 4. CDR3 protein: CATSDSQGDSYNEQFF. The CDR3 DNA sequence: TGTGCCACCAGTGATTCCCAGGGGGATTCCTACAATGAGCAGTTCTTC.

The rearrangement uses TRBV2 and TRBJ1-1; 7 nucleotides match TRBD1. Germline loops: CDR1 SNHLY, CDR2 FYNNEI. CDR3 size: 15 residues. Trimming removed 2 bases from V and 4 bases from J; junction bases left unmatched: 7. The CDR3 DNA reads TGTGCCAGCAGTGAAAAGGGGGCGCGCAGCACTGAAGCTTTCTTT. Translation gives CASSEKGARSTEAFF.

This chain connects TRBV19 to TRBJ1-2; D call uncertain. Per the germline V gene, CDR1 is LNHDA and CDR2 is SQIVND (reference sequence). This CDR3 region has 14 residues. V lost 3 bases and J lost 6, with 14 bases in between. Here the CDR3 DNA reads TGTGCCAGTAGTATTAAGGAGGGATCGGATGGCTACACCTTC. This codes for CASSIKEGSDGYTF.

The chain combines TRBV6-1 with TRBJ1-6; weak D call: TRBD1 (6 bases). The V end was cut by 3 bases, the J end by 6 bases, with 12 bases between. Per the germline V gene, CDR1 is MNHNS and CDR2 is SASEGT. This CDR3 comprises 15 residues. DNA for the CDR3: TGTGCCAGCAGTGAGCAACAGGGTAGTAATTCACCCCTCCACTTT. Translating it yields CASSEQQGSNSPLHF.

With respect to this clone: Other DNA sequences in this sample translate to the same CDR3. The CDR3 DNA reads as TGTGCCAGTAGTGGCCGGACAGGGGGCACTGAAGCTTTCTTT. Its protein is CASSGRTGGTEAFF. The chain joins TRBV19 to TRBJ1-1; 10 bases align to TRBD1. CDR3 length: 14 amino acids. Germline CDR1 reads LNHDA; CDR2 reads SQIVND (reference sequence). V was clipped by 5 bases and J by 4 bases; unmatched bases: 4.

The V and J genes are TRBV6-5 and TRBJ1-1; possible D gene TRBD1, 6 bases. The length of the CDR3 is 14 residues. Trimming stripped 6 bases from V and 2 bases from J, with 13 bases between. Germline V gene sequence: CDR1 MNHEY, CDR2 SVGAGI. The CDR3 reads CASRGTGQNTEAFF. CDR3 nucleotides: TGTGCCAGCAGAGGTACAGGGCAAAACACTGAAGCTTTCTTT.

The V gene is TRBV19, the J gene TRBJ2-5; D is perhaps TRBD1 (5 bases). Trimming cost V 7 bases and J 3 bases, with 12 bases left between them. Germline V gene data show CDR1 as LNHDA and CDR2 as SQIVND (reference sequence). The CDR3 spans 13 residues. CDR3: CASMGPQKETQYF. For the CDR3, the DNA is TGTGCCAGTATGGGGCCACAGAAAGAGACCCAGTACTTC.

The count of this clone is one. The genes are TRBV5-3 and TRBJ2-7; D is ambiguous. TRBV5-3 is reported as an ORF; its role is uncertain. The CDR3 spans 16 residues. V was shortened by 3 bases and J by 5 bases, with 21 bases between the two germline ends. The CDR3, as DNA: TGTGCCAGAAGCTGCCGATTACTCCAATTGTCTGACGAGCAGTACTTC. This translates into CARSCRLLQLSDEQYF.

This clone appeared once. In DNA form, the CDR3 reads TGTGCCAGCAGACGGGACAACAGTACCTACGAGCAGTACTTC. Its translation: CASRRDNSTYEQYF. V gene TRBV6-5 combines with J gene TRBJ2-7, with D perhaps TRBD1 (6 bases). V lost 6 bases and J lost 2, with 14 bases in between. Germline CDR1 MNHEY, CDR2 SVGAGI. The CDR3 is 14 amino acids.

The chain employs TRBV12-3 or TRBV12-4 and TRBJ2-7; D unclear. The germline V and J ends were trimmed by 8 bases and 0 bases, with 8 bases remaining between them. This CDR3 spans 12 amino acids. CDR3 residues: CASVSDSYEQYF. Here the CDR3 DNA reads TGTGCCAGCGTAAGCGACTCCTACGAGCAGTACTTC.

The chain uses TRBV7-9 and TRBJ1-6, with 8 bases lining up with TRBD1. Looked up from germline, CDR1 is SEHNR and CDR2 is FQNEAQ (reference sequence). Trimming removed 0 bases from V and 0 bases from J; junction bases left unmatched: 7. CDR3 length: 19 amino acids. The CDR3, as DNA: TGTGCCAGCAGCTTAGCTGGGGGACAGGAACGCTCCTATAATTCACCCCTCCACTTT. Its protein is CASSLAGGQERSYNSPLHF.

The chain employs TRBV19 and TRBJ1-1; D remains ambiguous. Germline values: CDR1 LNHDA, CDR2 SQIVND (reference sequence). The CDR3 sequence is 13 residues long. The V end was cut by 8 bases, the J end by 0 bases, with 10 bases between. The CDR3 DNA sequence: TGTGCCAGTTTGGAGAACATGAACACTGAAGCTTTCTTT. Its protein product is CASLENMNTEAFF.

The chain is built from TRBV11-3 and TRBJ2-7; the D gene is possibly TRBD2 (6 bases). Germline V gene data show CDR1 as SGHNT and CDR2 as YENEEA. This CDR3 comprises 14 residues. Trimming left V 0 bases short and J 6 bases short, with 12 bases between. CDR3 DNA sequence: TGTGCCAGCAGCTTAGACGGGACTTCTTCCGAGCAGTACTTC. Its translation is CASSLDGTSSEQYF. The whole variable domain, remainder taken from reference TRBV11-3 and TRBJ2-7, is EAGVVQSPRYKIIEKKQPVAFWCNPISGHNTLYWYLQNLGQGPELLIRYENEEAVDDSQLPKDRFSAERLKGVDSTLKIQPAELGDSAVYLCASSLDGTSSEQYFGPGTRLTVT.

For the CDR3, the DNA is TGCGCCAGCAGCTTAAGCGTAGCCGCCTACGAGCAGTACTTC. Residues: CASSLSVAAYEQYF. The chain employs TRBV5-1 and TRBJ2-7; D gene uncertain. V was pared by 2 bases and J by 2 bases, with 11 bases between. CDR3 length: 14 residues. The germline V gene has CDR1 SGHRS and CDR2 YFSETQ.

The J gene is TRBJ2-7, the V gene TRBV19; D possibly corresponds to TRBD2 (6 bases). Deletions cut 3 bases from V and 3 bases from J, with 15 bases between. Germline V lookup: CDR1 LNHDA, CDR2 SQIVND (reference sequence). The length of the CDR3 is 15 residues. For the CDR3, the DNA is TGTGCCAGTAGTATTAGTAGCGGCTTCTTCTACGAGCAGTACTTC. Encoded protein: CASSISSGFFYEQYF.

The chain employs TRBV4-1 and TRBJ1-4, with D unclear. Germline assignment: CDR1 MGHRA and CDR2 YSYEKL. This CDR3 spans 15 amino acids. V gave up 4 bases and J gave up 10 bases, with 19 bases separating them. The CDR3 spells CASSPEGRGLVKLFF. CDR3 in DNA: TGCGCCAGCAGCCCGGAGGGCCGAGGACTCGTAAAACTGTTTTTT.

CDR3 loop: CASSSGQGRYEQYF. Written as DNA, the CDR3 is TGTGCCAGCAGCTCCGGACAGGGAAGATACGAGCAGTACTTC. The chain recombines TRBV11-2 with TRBJ2-7; 8 positions match TRBD1. The CDR3 has 14 amino acids. V gave up 4 bases and J gave up 4 bases; unmatched junction bases: 6. Germline CDR1 and CDR2: SGHAT and FQNNGV.

The chain recombines TRBV28 with TRBJ1-2; D is ambiguous. V lost 3 bases, J lost 2 bases, and 13 bases lay in between. The germline CDR1 and CDR2 sequences are MDHEN and SYDVKM. The CDR3 is 15 residues long. The CDR3 nucleotides are TGTGCCAGCAGTTTTGGAGGACGGATGAACTATGGCTACACCTTC. It yields the protein CASSFGGRMNYGYTF.

This rearrangement joins TRBV7-2 to TRBJ2-3; TRBD2 might be the D (5 bases). This CDR3 region has 14 residues. CDR1 and CDR2 from the germline V gene are SGHTA and FQGNSA. The V end lost 2 bases, the J end lost 0 bases, and 6 bases lay between the germline ends. In DNA, the CDR3 is TGTGCCAGCAGCTTATCGGGAAGCACAGATACGCAGTATTTT. It is translated as CASSLSGSTDTQYF.

Note on this clone: Additional DNA sequences in this sample encode the identical CDR3. This chain joins TRBV19 and TRBJ1-5; 7 nucleotides match TRBD1. CDR1 is LNHDA and CDR2 is SQIVND in the germline V gene (reference sequence). This CDR3 is 14 amino acids long. J was trimmed by 4 bases and V by 4 bases; bases with no gene match: 4. The CDR3 DNA sequence: TGTGCCAGTAGTACAGGGACAGCAAATCAGCCCCAGCATTTT. Translation: CASSTGTANQPQHF.

CDR3 region: CASSQQEGLTF. DNA for the CDR3: TGTGCCAGCAGTCAACAGGAGGGGCTCACCTTC. The chain is built from TRBV2 and TRBJ1-2; D is possibly TRBD1 (5 bases). The V gene lost 5 bases and the J gene lost 13 bases, with 14 bases spanning the gap. CDR3 size: 11 residues. Germline-derived CDR1 and CDR2 are SNHLY and FYNNEI.